This T cell receptor beta chain was recovered during a study of T cells after yellow fever vaccination. Study information: SMART-Seq v4 Ultra Low Input handled preparation of low-cell-number fractions.

The germline gives CDR1 KGHDR, CDR2 SFDVKD. There are 15 residues in the CDR3. V shed 3 bases and J 4 bases; nucleotides not matched to a gene: 5. Study-wide points: Re-detected after boosting: most primary clones, more than 95% of CD4 and less than 90% of CD8.

A word on this clonotype: Its specificity is unknown.

A process of 5'RACE template switching, which added a universal primer site and UMIs, was used to make TCR cDNA. MiXCR was run by TCRdb on the 5' RACE reads, yielding one entry per CDR3 protein. The repertoire includes 500,000 to 650,000 distinct CDR3 sequences, less than 20% of them detected once, and approximately 15% sits in the top ten. The J gene is TRBJ2-1, the V gene TRBV24-1; the match to TRBD1 covers 7 bases. This clonotype was obtained from a man between 18 and 35 years old who received the YFV17D yellow fever vaccine. Sequenced material: PBMCs, taken 5 to 6 days after the first yellow fever vaccination. CDR3 loop: CATSDARTGYNEQFF. The CDR3 DNA reads as TGTGCCACCAGTGATGCCCGGACAGGATACAATGAGCAGTTCTTC.